This TCR beta chain stems from a study of early T cells in non-severe SARS-CoV-2 infection. Study as a whole: Unsorted whole-blood RNA was sequenced in bulk, leaving chains unpaired.

Molecules of cDNA were individually given unique molecular identifiers that were attached to them. TCRdb re-derived calls from the 5' RACE reads in MiXCR, one entry per CDR3 protein. The repertoire holds around 68,000 distinct CDR3 sequences, with roughly 5.7% as singletons. Germline CDR1 reads MDHEN; CDR2 reads SYDVKM. V was clipped by 7 bases and J by 7 bases, with 26 bases between them. The CDR3 spans 16 residues. Study results and limitations: A preference for anti-spike CD8 responses marked VDJdb matching, which missed private and CD4 specificities.

A remark on this clonotype: Its target is not known.

The V and J genes are TRBV28 and TRBJ2-7, with TRBD1 as a possible D gene (7 bases). Specimen: whole blood, collected at baseline. This TCR derives from an adult who was a healthcare worker with PCR-confirmed SARS-CoV-2 infection or an uninfected control (not recorded which). CDR3: CASTRPRGRGEEEQYF. CDR3 coding DNA: TGTGCCAGCACCCGACCCCGGGGCAGGGGGGAGGAAGAGCAGTACTTC. Full variable domain (remainder filled in from reference TRBV28 and TRBJ2-7): DVKVTQSSRYLVKRTGEKVFLECVQDMDHENMFWYRQDPGLGLRLIYFSYDVKMKEKGDIPEGYSVSREKKERFSLILESASTNQTSMYLCASTRPRGRGEEEQYFGPGTRLTVT.